Listed below are T cell receptor beta chains from one sample, sequenced in a study of blood T cell repertoires in COVID-19. Only in-frame clones appear in the TCRdb table, and some are missing; sequencing was by immunoSEQ multiplex PCR. The sample carries some 190,000 clones, just over 85% recorded once. The sequencing input was peripheral blood. The origin of the receptors is a man younger than 30 with active or convalescent COVID-19. The CDR3 runs from the conserved cysteine through the conserved F or W. A D gene is named only where the DNA matches it firmly.

>TRBD1|TRBV7-6|TRBJ2-5
CASSQTRQGMEETQYF
>TRBD1|TRBV12-3/TRBV12-4|TRBJ1-2
CASSLTGNYGYTF
>TRBD2|TRBV2|TRBJ2-3
CASSARDYRTDTQYF
>NA|TRBV7-9|TRBJ2-7
CASSLPSLDEQYF
>TRBD1|TRBV5-4|TRBJ1-4
CASSLDRGGKLFF
>NA|TRBV7-8|TRBJ1-2
CASSLQVPGINGYTF
>NA|TRBV6-2/TRBV6-3|TRBJ2-2
CASSSLQLTRNTGELFF
>NA|TRBV7-2|TRBJ2-5
CASSTVKRRETQYF
>NA|TRBV6-5|TRBJ2-5
CASSIKETQYF
>TRBD1|TRBV7-2|TRBJ2-5
CASSLGQVETQYF
>NA|TRBV24-1|TRBJ1-1
CATSVRETRIAEAFF
>TRBD2|TRBV5-1|TRBJ2-1
CASSLTSGGSGNEQFF
>TRBD1|TRBV7-8|TRBJ1-5
CASSYTGTGGGGNQPQHF
>NA|TRBV7-2|TRBJ2-2
CASSLTQAGSNTGELFF
>NA|TRBV14|TRBJ2-1
CASSRYRDKSYNEQFF
>NA|TRBV19|TRBJ1-1
CASSIVSGDPEAFF
>TRBD1|TRBV2|TRBJ1-6
CASSEDGTGNSPLHF
>TRBD1|TRBV18|TRBJ2-2
CASSPRQGRDTGELFF
>NA|TRBV21-1|TRBJ1-2
CASSLNRTGGGYTF
>TRBD1|TRBV5-5|TRBJ2-7
CASSTGQGVSYEQYF
>NA|TRBV19|TRBJ2-7
CASSVQGRWSYEQYF
>NA|TRBV15|TRBJ2-5
CATSRVWANQETQYF
>NA|TRBV4-2|TRBJ2-7
CASSPRNSGQYANYKRGYEQYF
>NA|TRBV4-1|TRBJ2-1
CASSHSNEQFF
>TRBD2|TRBV14|TRBJ2-7
CASSFWGGVQDYEQYF
>NA|TRBV7-9|TRBJ1-1
CASSSLGVNTEAFF
>TRBD1|TRBV7-6|TRBJ1-1
CASSVRATGGEEAFF
>TRBD1|TRBV19|TRBJ1-1
CASSIRTGMGAEAFF
>NA|TRBV10-3|TRBJ2-5
CAIRPDSQETQYF
>NA|TRBV19|TRBJ1-3
CASSRTEGRATGNTIYF
>TRBD1|TRBV12-5|TRBJ2-3
CASGFGAGGADTQYF
>NA|TRBV29-1|TRBJ1-2
CSVARRANYGYTF
>NA|TRBV3-1/TRBV3-2|TRBJ2-7
CASSLRTPGQEIEQYF
>TRBD1|TRBV7-9|TRBJ2-7
CASSLWAGQGDYEQYF
>TRBD1|TRBV7-9|TRBJ1-2
CASSTRQGNYGYTF
>NA|TRBV11-2|TRBJ2-3
CASSPSSREGVTDTQYF
>NA|TRBV4-1|TRBJ1-3
CASSQPQGYGGNTIYF
>NA|TRBV6-5|TRBJ2-5
CAIRGGGRETQYF
>NA|TRBV6-1|TRBJ1-1
CASSEVQGTEAFF
>TRBD2|TRBV7-9|TRBJ2-1
CASRPQASGGYNEQFF
>NA|TRBV2|TRBJ2-1
CARGGSSYNEQFF
>TRBD1|TRBV6-5|TRBJ1-5
CASSQDRGSSQPQHF
>TRBD2|TRBV10-3|TRBJ2-3
CASGRGVAGTDTQYF
>TRBD1|TRBV7-9|TRBJ1-1
CASSYLQQGSSEAFF
>NA|TRBV3-1/TRBV3-2|TRBJ1-3
CASSPYGISGNTIYF
>NA|TRBV11-2|TRBJ2-5
CASSRQRTPNLQETQYF
>NA|TRBV10-3|TRBJ1-5
CAISEVRGRGPSNQPQHF
>NA|TRBV27|TRBJ2-6
CASSLYTGPGANVLTF
>TRBD1|TRBV5-1|TRBJ1-2
CASSPGTGNGYTF
>NA|TRBV28|TRBJ1-6
CASSKETAYNSPLHF
>TRBD1|TRBV20-1|TRBJ1-5
CSARDRVGQHF
>TRBD1|TRBV2|TRBJ1-5
CASSWGRQGLLGQPQHF
>TRBD2|TRBV27|TRBJ2-1
CASTAGGYNEQFF
>NA|TRBV30|TRBJ1-2
CARTYPGSGSYGYTF